This T cell receptor beta chain comes out of a study of blood T cell repertoires in COVID-19. About the study: COVID-19 samples, acute and convalescent, were from the United States, Italy and Spain. Sources were T cells, B-cell-depleted T cells, or PBMCs; the material itself was cDNA or gDNA.

V shed 0 bases and J shed 6 bases, with 14 bases lying between them. The CDR3 consists of 15 residues. Germline values: CDR1 WSHSY, CDR2 SAAADI. Authors' analysis steps: For nucleated cells, counts were estimated from reference gene primer amplification. Generated by immunoSEQ multiplex PCR, the TCRdb table keeps only in-frame clones and is missing some. The V and J calls and clone size are taken from that table; D and trimming were inferred from the DNA. Here the sample spans 300,000 to 400,000 clones, 87% being singletons. What was sequenced was peripheral blood. The TCR originated in a man between 50 and 59 years old with active or convalescent COVID-19. The chain combines TRBV10-2 with TRBJ1-1; D is perhaps TRBD1 (6 bases). The CDR3 DNA sequence: TGCGCCAGCAGTGAGTCGAAACAGGGAGAGGCTGAAGCTTTCTTT. This translates into CASSESKQGEAEAFF.